The next 32 T cell receptor beta chains were all read from a single sample in a study of CD8+CD57+ T cells in acquired aplastic anemia. Profiles of TCR beta VDJ and CDR3 were generated from a genomic DNA template. A single record per CDR3 protein comes from TCRdb applying MiXCR to the reads. The sample carries roughly 80,000 distinct CDR3 sequences, less than 85% recorded once. CD8+CD57+ cell expansion, shown by flow cytometry, had occurred in the patients selected for sequencing. The sequenced sample consisted of sorted CD4+, CD8+, or CD8+CD57+ T cells (not recorded which) from PBMCs. Receptors originate from a human donor with aplastic anemia.

The chain links TRBV2 to TRBJ2-7; D remains ambiguous. There are 11 residues in the CDR3. Germline-derived CDR1 and CDR2 are SNHLY and FYNNEI. Deletions cut 1 base from V and 5 bases from J, with 3 bases between. The chain's CDR3 is CASSEENEQYF. CDR3 sequence (DNA): TGTGCCAGCAGTGAAGAAAACGAGCAGTACTTC.

The chain recombines TRBV7-6 with TRBJ2-3, with D uncertain. Germline V lookup: CDR1 SGHVS, CDR2 FNYEAQ. V was shortened by 0 bases and J by 5 bases, with 3 bases between the two germline ends. This CDR3 is built from 12 residues. The CDR3 region is CASSLALDTQYF. The CDR3 DNA is TGTGCCAGCAGCTTAGCCCTAGATACGCAGTATTTT. Complete variable domain (other parts from reference TRBV7-6 and TRBJ2-3): GAGVSQSPRYKVTKRGQDVALRCDPISGHVSLYWYRQALGQGPEFLTYFNYEAQQDKSGLPNDRFSAERPEGSISTLTIQRTEQRDSAMYRCASSLALDTQYFGPGTRLTVL.

This clonotype was detected only a few times. The chain couples TRBV7-2 to TRBJ2-7; D might be TRBD2 (5 bases). V was clipped by 2 bases and J by 2 bases, with 7 bases between them. Germline CDR1 SGHTA, CDR2 FQGNSA. CDR3 length: 13 amino acids. As DNA, the CDR3 is TGTGCCAGCAGCTTAAACGGGGCCTACGAGCAGTACTTC. This encodes CASSLNGAYEQYF.

The chain is built from TRBV29-1 and TRBJ2-3; the D is unclear. The CDR3 is 15 amino acids. The V end lost 6 bases, the J end lost 1 base, and 17 bases lay between the germline ends. The germline CDR1 and CDR2 sequences are SQVTM and ANQGSEA. CDR3 amino acids: CSVGIELLGTDTQYF. CDR3 DNA: TGCAGCGTGGGAATCGAATTACTCGGCACAGATACGCAGTATTTT.

This clonotype was observed many times. The genes are TRBV9 and TRBJ2-2; 9 bases are a match to TRBD1. With V trimmed by 4 bases and J by 1 base, 11 bases remained unmatched. The CDR3 sequence is 18 residues long. The germline gives CDR1 SGDLS, CDR2 YYNGEE. The CDR3 DNA follows: TGTGCCAGCAGCCCTCGAACAGGGGGCGATGGGAACACCGGGGAGCTGTTTTTT. Its translation is CASSPRTGGDGNTGELFF.

This clonotype was found a few times. V usage is TRBV10-3 and J usage is TRBJ2-5; no clear D. The CDR3 has 11 amino acids. CDR1 is ENHRY and CDR2 is SYGVKD in the germline V gene. Between the trimmed V and J ends, which lost 4 bases and 5 bases, there was a span of 5 bases. Here the CDR3 DNA reads TGTGCCATCAGTGGGCCTGAGACCCAGTACTTC. The encoded protein is CAISGPETQYF.

This clonotype was recorded many times. The genes are TRBV15 and TRBJ2-2; D is perhaps TRBD2 (5 bases). This CDR3 has 15 residues. V lost 4 bases, J lost 1 base, and 10 bases lay in between. Germline CDR1 reads LNHNV; CDR2 reads YYDKDF (reference sequence). The CDR3 protein is CATSTRGGNTGELFF. The DNA of the CDR3 is TGTGCCACCAGCACTAGAGGAGGGAACACCGGGGAGCTGTTTTTT.

The CDR3 here is CASSLRETEAFF. In DNA form, the CDR3 reads TGTGCCAGCAGCCTGAGGGAGACTGAAGCTTTCTTT. This chain links TRBV7-2 with TRBJ1-1, with unresolved D. This CDR3 spans 12 amino acids. Trimming took 5 bases from V and 5 from J, leaving 9 bases between them. The germline CDR1 and CDR2 sequences are SGHTA and FQGNSA.

In this sample, this clonotype turned up many times. This rearrangement joins TRBV11-3 to TRBJ2-7, with D perhaps matching TRBD2 (6 bases). Looked up from germline, CDR1 is SGHNT and CDR2 is YENEEA. V dropped 0 bases and J dropped 2 bases, with 11 bases sitting between them. The CDR3 has 15 residues. The CDR3 reads CASSLDPGETYEQYF. In DNA, the CDR3 is TGTGCCAGCAGCTTAGATCCGGGGGAAACCTACGAGCAGTACTTC.

The chain links TRBV12-3 or TRBV12-4 to TRBJ2-7; 9 bases are a match to TRBD2. V gave up 2 bases and J gave up 5 bases; unmatched junction bases: 4. The CDR3 is made up of 14 amino acids. CDR3 amino acids: CASSLRLAGDEQYF. DNA of the CDR3: TGTGCCAGCAGTTTACGATTAGCGGGAGACGAGCAGTACTTC.

Ten or more counts support this clonotype. The rearrangement uses TRBV7-9 and TRBJ1-5, with a tentative D call TRBD1 (6 bases). V lost 4 bases and J 9 bases, leaving 7 bases between the germline ends. Germline CDR1 reads SEHNR; CDR2 reads FQNEAQ (reference sequence). The CDR3 contains 11 residues. The CDR3 nucleotides read TGTGCCAGCAGCTCCAGGGGGCCCCAGCATTTT. Protein: CASSSRGPQHF.

This clonotype was seen just once. This chain uses TRBV16 with TRBJ2-7, with D possibly being TRBD1 or TRBD2 (6 bases each). CDR1 is KGHSY and CDR2 is FQNENV in the germline V gene. The CDR3 loop spans 15 amino acids. V gave up 5 bases and J gave up 2 bases, with 16 bases separating them. Here the CDR3 DNA reads TGTGCCAGCAGCAGCCCGAGGGGGGCGCCCTACGAGCAGTACTTC. Translated, it gives CASSSPRGAPYEQYF.

V gene TRBV29-1 combines with J gene TRBJ1-2, with a possible D match to TRBD1 (6 bases). From germline, CDR1 is SQVTM and CDR2 ANQGSEA. V lost 2 bases and J lost 0, with 10 bases in between. This CDR3 is built from 14 residues. CDR3 nucleotides: TGCAGCGTTGAACCGACAGGTTCTAACTATGGCTACACCTTC. As protein: CSVEPTGSNYGYTF.

Only a few counts were recorded for this clonotype. The chain combines TRBV20-1 with TRBJ2-1; the D gene is possibly TRBD2 (6 bases). With 8 bases removed from V and 0 bases from J, the gap between germline ends came to 11 bases. CDR1 and CDR2 from the germline V gene are DFQATT and SNEGSKA (reference sequence). The CDR3 is 13 residues long. In DNA, the CDR3 is TGCAGTACCACGACTAGCTCCTACAATGAGCAGTTCTTC. Translation gives CSTTTSSYNEQFF.

This rearrangement joins TRBV20-1 to TRBJ2-7; 8 bases line up with TRBD2. The V and J ends lost 0 bases and 4 bases, in that order; junction bases with no gene match: 8. CDR3 length: 15 residues. The germline V gene has CDR1 DFQATT and CDR2 SNEGSKA (reference sequence). CDR3 sequence (DNA): TGCAGTGCTAGAGATAGGCGGGGGGCATGGTACGAGCAGTACTTC. Translation: CSARDRRGAWYEQYF.

V gene TRBV7-3 combines with J gene TRBJ1-2; weak D call: TRBD1 (5 bases). With 0 bases removed from V and 0 bases from J, the gap between germline ends came to 11 bases. Germline lookup yields CDR1 SGHTA and CDR2 FQGTGA. This CDR3 has 16 amino acids. CDR3 coding DNA: TGTGCCAGCAGCTTAACGGGCTGGGGGACTAACTATGGCTACACCTTC. This gives the protein CASSLTGWGTNYGYTF.

This chain connects TRBV20-1 to TRBJ1-1; TRBD1 is a possible D gene (5 bases). The CDR3 runs to 12 residues. CDR1 is DFQATT, CDR2 SNEGSKA, per germline (reference sequence). Between the trimmed V and J ends, which lost 4 bases and 7 bases, there was a span of 13 bases. CDR3 nucleotide sequence: TGCAGTGCTAACCACCGGGACGGTGAAGCTTTCTTT. Translating gives CSANHRDGEAFF.

A note on this clonotype: A much larger clone lies one base from this, so it may be a read error. This rearrangement joins TRBV6-2 or TRBV6-3 to TRBJ1-1, with D uncertain. The ends were cut back, 8 bases at V and 5 bases at J, with 18 bases in the middle. CDR3 length equals 14 residues. Per germline, CDR1 MNHEY and CDR2 SVGEGT. Here the CDR3 reads CASGHGPIGTEAFF. The CDR3, as DNA: TGTGCCAGCGGTCACGGGCCTATTGGGACTGAAGCTTTCTTT.

The chain has TRBV29-1 and TRBJ2-7; possibly TRBD1 for D (6 bases). CDR1 SQVTM and CDR2 ANQGSEA come from the germline V gene. With 5 bases removed from V and 0 bases from J, the gap between germline ends came to 14 bases. The length of the CDR3 is 14 residues. The CDR3 DNA reads as TGCAGCGTTCCCGGGACATCTAGCTCCTACGAGCAGTACTTC. Protein sequence: CSVPGTSSSYEQYF.

V and J are TRBV15 and TRBJ2-7; the D is unclear. The CDR3 has 12 amino acids. Trimming shortened V by 8 bases and J by 2 bases, and 10 bases separated the two germline ends. CDR1 LNHNV and CDR2 YYDKDF come from the germline V gene (reference sequence). The CDR3 here is CATPGQPYEQYF. DNA of the CDR3: TGTGCCACCCCCGGCCAGCCCTACGAGCAGTACTTC.

The V call is TRBV10-2, the J call TRBJ2-7; 10 nucleotides agree with TRBD2. V was pared by 2 bases and J by 6 bases, with 7 bases of the junction left unmatched. Germline lookup yields CDR1 WSHSY and CDR2 SAAADI. This CDR3 region has 15 residues. The CDR3, as DNA: TGCGCCAGCAGTGAGCGAAGCGGGAGGGCCGGCGAGCAGTACTTC. Its translation: CASSERSGRAGEQYF.

This clonotype has only one observation. CDR3 sequence reads: CASSSRWGEQYF. The DNA for the CDR3 is TGTGCCAGCAGCTCACGATGGGGCGAGCAGTACTTC. The chain is built from TRBV7-2 and TRBJ2-7, with no clear D. Trimming removed 4 bases from V and 6 bases from J, with 10 bases in between. There are 12 residues in the CDR3. Germline V CDR1 and CDR2: SGHTA, FQGNSA.

The V call is TRBV10-3, the J call TRBJ1-1; TRBD1 might be the D (5 bases). Trimming took 7 bases from V and 3 from J, leaving 12 bases between them. Germline-derived CDR1 and CDR2 are ENHRY and SYGVKD. The CDR3 contains 13 residues. CDR3 nucleotides: TGTGCCATCATGGGGCGTTTGGACACTGAAGCTTTCTTT. Translation gives CAIMGRLDTEAFF.

This clonotype occurred once. This sequence joins TRBV7-9 and TRBJ2-7; 8 nucleotides agree with TRBD2. V was pared by 5 bases and J by 2 bases, with 8 bases of the junction left unmatched. Per germline, CDR1 SEHNR and CDR2 FQNEAQ (reference sequence). The CDR3 is 15 residues long. CDR3 bases: TGTGCCAGCAGCGATATACACGGGAGGGCCTACGAGCAGTACTTC. Its translation: CASSDIHGRAYEQYF.

This chain links TRBV5-4 with TRBJ1-5; maybe TRBD1 (6 bases). This CDR3 spans 14 amino acids. CDR1 and CDR2 (germline): SGHNT, YYREEE (reference sequence). Trimming removed 0 bases at V and 4 bases at J, with 8 bases between. The CDR3 sequence: CASSLEGGNQPQHF. Here the CDR3 DNA reads TGTGCCAGCAGCTTGGAAGGGGGAAATCAGCCCCAGCATTTT.

In its sample, this clonotype was seen a few times. The chain combines TRBV4-1 with TRBJ2-7; D ambiguous. The CDR3 totals 13 residues. In germline, CDR1 is MGHRA, CDR2 YSYEKL. The V end was cut by 3 bases, the J end by 3 bases, with 9 bases between. This chain's CDR3 is CASSHLTDYEQYF. Here the CDR3 DNA reads TGCGCCAGCAGCCACTTAACCGACTACGAGCAGTACTTC.

The rearrangement joins TRBV10-3 to TRBJ2-3, with a tentative D call TRBD2 (6 bases). The CDR3 is 14 amino acids. Trimming shortened V by 5 bases and J by 2 bases, and 11 bases separated the two germline ends. Germline V gene data show CDR1 as ENHRY and CDR2 as SYGVKD. CDR3 amino acids: CAISWTNHTDTQYF. The CDR3 DNA sequence: TGTGCCATCAGTTGGACTAACCACACAGATACGCAGTATTTT.

This clonotype was detected only a few times. Germline and junction disagree at one end, which may indicate a read error. V gene TRBV10-2 combines with J gene TRBJ1-6; D might be TRBD1 (5 bases). The CDR3 is 15 residues long. CDR1 is WSHSY and CDR2 is SAAADI in the germline V gene. Here the CDR3 reads CASSEESGQRSPLHF. The CDR3 bases are TGTGCCAGCAGTGAGGAGTCAGGGCAGAGGTCACCCCTCCACTTT.

This clonotype has ten or more counts. The rearrangement joins TRBV10-3 to TRBJ2-2; 8 positions agree with TRBD2. Germline CDR1 ENHRY, CDR2 SYGVKD. CDR3 length: 15 residues. V trimming: 5 bases; J trimming: 1 base; junction bases outside the gene matches: 3. The DNA for the CDR3 is TGTGCCATCAGTCAACTAGCGGTGAACACCGGGGAGCTGTTTTTT. This encodes CAISQLAVNTGELFF.

In regard to this clonotype: A much larger clone sits a single nucleotide away, making a read error possible. Without the conserved terminal phenylalanine or tryptophan, this CDR3 likely stems from a read error. The gene calls are TRBV14 and TRBJ2-7, with unresolved D. The CDR3 loop spans 13 amino acids. V was pared by 3 bases and J by 6 bases, with 12 bases between. Germline CDR1 and CDR2: SGHDN and FVKESK. CDR3 in amino acids: CASSQTKQSEQYL. CDR3 coding DNA: TGTGCCAGCAGCCAGACAAAGCAGAGCGAGCAGTACCTC.

In its sample, this clonotype was seen many times. The J gene is TRBJ1-6, the V gene TRBV27; unclear D gene. In germline, CDR1 is MNHEY, CDR2 SMNVEV (reference sequence). The CDR3 consists of 15 residues. Between the trimmed V and J ends, which lost 3 bases and 8 bases, there was a span of 14 bases. The CDR3 DNA follows: TGTGCCAGCAGTTTTGAGTGGGATTCGTATTCACCCCTCCACTTT. Residues: CASSFEWDSYSPLHF.

The chain recombines TRBV2 with TRBJ2-5, with D tentatively TRBD1 or TRBD2 (5 bases each). Germline loops: CDR1 SNHLY, CDR2 FYNNEI. V lost 6 bases to trimming and J lost 2 bases, with 13 bases between them. The length of the CDR3 is 14 residues. Here the CDR3 DNA reads TGTGCCAGCAGGGACACGAGGGGACAAGAGACCCAGTACTTC. It yields the protein CASRDTRGQETQYF.